This TCR beta chain came from a study of cytomegalovirus exposure and HLA in healthy donors. Primers for the PCR totalled 60 Vbeta and 13 Jbeta. As processed by the authors: As a later analysis found, there were around 86 million unique TCR beta chains, of which roughly 11 million were shared. TCRdb's copy holds only in-frame clones and misses some; the assay was immunoSEQ multiplex PCR. V and J calls and clone size follow that table, whereas D and trimming were derived from the DNA. The table for this sample gives some 62,000 clones. The CDR3 is 14 residues long. Trimming pared 0 bases from V and 8 bases from J, leaving 11 bases between. Germline V gene sequence: CDR1 GTSNPN, CDR2 SVGIG (reference sequence).

This rearrangement joins TRBV30 to TRBJ1-6, with unresolved D. What was sequenced was PBMCs. This TCR was recovered from a young man in good health and CMV-seropositive. CDR3 in DNA: TGTGCCTGGAGTGTAGGGCGGGTTTATTCACCCCTCCACTTT. Residues: CAWSVGRVYSPLHF.